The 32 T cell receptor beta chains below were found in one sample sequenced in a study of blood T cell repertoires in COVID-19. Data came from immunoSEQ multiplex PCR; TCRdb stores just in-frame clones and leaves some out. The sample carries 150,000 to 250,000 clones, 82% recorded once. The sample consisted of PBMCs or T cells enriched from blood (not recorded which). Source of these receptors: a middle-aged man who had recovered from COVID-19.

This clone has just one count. CDR3 protein: CASSAQGTETQYF. The CDR3 nucleotides are TGTGCCAGCAGTGCCCAGGGGACGGAGACCCAGTACTTC. This rearrangement joins TRBV12-3 or TRBV12-4 to TRBJ2-5, with a tentative D call TRBD1 (6 bases). Trimming removed 5 bases at V and 5 bases at J, with 12 bases between. The CDR3 totals 13 residues.

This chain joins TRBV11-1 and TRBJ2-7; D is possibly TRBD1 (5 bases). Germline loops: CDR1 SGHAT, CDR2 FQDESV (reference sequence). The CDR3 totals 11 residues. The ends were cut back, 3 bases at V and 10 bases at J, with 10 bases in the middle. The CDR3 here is CASSFQGAQYF. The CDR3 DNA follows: TGTGCCAGCAGCTTTCAAGGGGCCCAGTACTTC.

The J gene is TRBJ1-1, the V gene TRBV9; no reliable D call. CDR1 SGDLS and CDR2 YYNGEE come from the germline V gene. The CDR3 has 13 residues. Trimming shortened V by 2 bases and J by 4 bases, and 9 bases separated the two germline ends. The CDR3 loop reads CASSVFPLTEAFF. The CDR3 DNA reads TGTGCCAGCAGCGTTTTTCCACTCACTGAAGCTTTCTTT.

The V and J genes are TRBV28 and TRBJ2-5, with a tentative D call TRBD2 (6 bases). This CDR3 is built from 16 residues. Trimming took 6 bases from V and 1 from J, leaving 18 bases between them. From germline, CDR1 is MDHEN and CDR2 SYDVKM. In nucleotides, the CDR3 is TGTGCCAGCAGCCTGGACCCGGGAGCACTCCAAGAGACCCAGTACTTC. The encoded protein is CASSLDPGALQETQYF.

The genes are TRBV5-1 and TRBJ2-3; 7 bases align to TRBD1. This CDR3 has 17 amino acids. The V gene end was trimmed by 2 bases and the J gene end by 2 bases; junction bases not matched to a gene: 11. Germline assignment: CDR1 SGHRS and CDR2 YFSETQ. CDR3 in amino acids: CASSLKIQGMATDTQYF. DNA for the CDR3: TGCGCCAGCAGCTTAAAGATACAGGGGATGGCCACAGATACGCAGTATTTT.

CDR3 coding DNA: TGTGCCAGCAGTGAAAGGGGTAGTGGCTATGAGCAGTTCTTC. Amino acids: CASSERGSGYEQFF. The V call is TRBV6-1, the J call TRBJ2-1, with D perhaps TRBD1 (5 bases). This CDR3 has 14 residues. V was pared by 2 bases and J by 8 bases, with 13 bases between. The germline gives CDR1 MNHNS, CDR2 SASEGT.

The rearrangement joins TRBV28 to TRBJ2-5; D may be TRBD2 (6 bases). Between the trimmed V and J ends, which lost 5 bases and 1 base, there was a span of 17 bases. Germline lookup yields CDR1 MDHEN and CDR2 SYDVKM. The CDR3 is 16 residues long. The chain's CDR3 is CASSPTPGVTQETQYF. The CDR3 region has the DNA TGTGCCAGCAGTCCCACCCCGGGGGTTACCCAAGAGACCCAGTACTTC.

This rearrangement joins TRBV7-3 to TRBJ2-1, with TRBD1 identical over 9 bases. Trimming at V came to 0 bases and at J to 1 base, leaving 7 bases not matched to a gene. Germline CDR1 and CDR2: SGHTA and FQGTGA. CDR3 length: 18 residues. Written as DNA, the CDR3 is TGTGCCAGCAGCTTAACCGGGACAGGGATGAGGTCCTACAATGAGCAGTTCTTC. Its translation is CASSLTGTGMRSYNEQFF.

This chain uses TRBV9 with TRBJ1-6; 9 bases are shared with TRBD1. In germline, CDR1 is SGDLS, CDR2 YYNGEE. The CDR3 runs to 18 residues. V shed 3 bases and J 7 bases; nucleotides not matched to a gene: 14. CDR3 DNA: TGTGCCAGCAGCGCCCAAGTAGGGGAGACAGGGGGAAATTCACCCCTCCACTTT. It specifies CASSAQVGETGGNSPLHF. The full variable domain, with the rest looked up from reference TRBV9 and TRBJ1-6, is DSGVTQTPKHLITATGQRVTLRCSPRSGDLSVYWYQQSLDQGLQFLIQYYNGEERAKGNILERFSAQQFPDLHSELNLSSLELGDSALYFCASSAQVGETGGNSPLHFGNGTRLTVT.

The CDR3 reads CASRLGRDSDSPLHF. DNA of the CDR3: TGTGCCAGCAGACTAGGCCGGGACAGCGATTCACCCCTCCACTTT. The rearrangement joins TRBV6-5 to TRBJ1-6; 7 positions match TRBD1. The ends lost 6 bases at V and 8 bases at J; junction bases unmatched: 10. Per germline, CDR1 MNHEY and CDR2 SVGAGI. The CDR3 sequence is 15 residues long.

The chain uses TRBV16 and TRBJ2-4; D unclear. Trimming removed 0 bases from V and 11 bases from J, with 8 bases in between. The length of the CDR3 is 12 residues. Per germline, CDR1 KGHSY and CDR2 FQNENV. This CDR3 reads CASSQSKAVQYF. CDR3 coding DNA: TGTGCCAGCAGCCAATCGAAGGCGGTTCAGTACTTC. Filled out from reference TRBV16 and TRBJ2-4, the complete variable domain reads GEEVAQTPKHLVRGEGQKAKLYCAPIKGHSYVFWYQQVLKNEFKFLISFQNENVFDETGMPKERFSAKCLPNSPCSLEIQATKLEDSAVYFCASSQSKAVQYFGAGTRLSVL.

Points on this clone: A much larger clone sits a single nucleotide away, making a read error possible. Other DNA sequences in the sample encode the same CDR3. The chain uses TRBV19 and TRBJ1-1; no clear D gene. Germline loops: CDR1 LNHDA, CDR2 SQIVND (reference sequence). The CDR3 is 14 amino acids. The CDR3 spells CASSIWTANTEAFF. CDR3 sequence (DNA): TGTGCCAGTAGTATCTGGACTGCGAACACTGAGGCTTTCTTT.

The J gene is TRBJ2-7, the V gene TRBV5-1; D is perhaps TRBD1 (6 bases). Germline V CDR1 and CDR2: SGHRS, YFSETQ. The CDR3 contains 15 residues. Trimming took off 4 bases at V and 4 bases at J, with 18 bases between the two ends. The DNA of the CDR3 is TGCGCCAGCAGCACCGGGACAAGCCCAGAATACGAGCAGTACGTC. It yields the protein CASSTGTSPEYEQYV.

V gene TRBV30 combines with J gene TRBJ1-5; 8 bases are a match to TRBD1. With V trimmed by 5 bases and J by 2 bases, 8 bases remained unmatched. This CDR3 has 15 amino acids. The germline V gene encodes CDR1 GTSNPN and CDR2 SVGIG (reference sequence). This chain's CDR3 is CAWAGQGLGNQPQHF. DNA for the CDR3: TGTGCCTGGGCAGGACAGGGTCTGGGCAATCAGCCCCAGCATTTT. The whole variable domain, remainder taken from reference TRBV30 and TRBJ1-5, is SQTIHQWPATLVQPVGSPLSLECTVEGTSNPNLYWYRQAAGRGLQLLFYSVGIGQISSEVPQNLSASRPQDRQFILSSKKLLLSDSGFYLCAWAGQGLGNQPQHFGDGTRLSIL.

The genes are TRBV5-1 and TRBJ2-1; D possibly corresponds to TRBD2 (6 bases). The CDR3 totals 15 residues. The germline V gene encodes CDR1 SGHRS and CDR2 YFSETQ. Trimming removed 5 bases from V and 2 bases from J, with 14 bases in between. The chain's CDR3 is CASSRTGVAYNEQFF. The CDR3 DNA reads TGCGCCAGCAGTCGTACGGGAGTTGCCTACAATGAGCAGTTCTTC.

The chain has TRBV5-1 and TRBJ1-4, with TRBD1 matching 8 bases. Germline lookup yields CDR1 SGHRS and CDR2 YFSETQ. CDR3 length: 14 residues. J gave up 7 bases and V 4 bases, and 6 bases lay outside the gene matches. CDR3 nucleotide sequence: TGCGCCAGCAGCCGGTCAGGGGGCGGTGAAAAACTGTTTTTT. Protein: CASSRSGGGEKLFF. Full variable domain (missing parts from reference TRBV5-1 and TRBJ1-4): KAGVTQTPRYLIKTRGQQVTLSCSPISGHRSVSWYQQTPGQGLQFLFEYFSETQRNKGNFPGRFSGRQFSNSRSEMNVSTLELGDSALYLCASSRSGGGEKLFFGSGTQLSVL.

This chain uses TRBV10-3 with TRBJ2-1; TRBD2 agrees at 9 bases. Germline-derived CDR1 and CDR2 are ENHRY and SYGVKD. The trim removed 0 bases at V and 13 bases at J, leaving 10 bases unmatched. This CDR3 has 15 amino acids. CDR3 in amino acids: CAISESGLAGTSQFF. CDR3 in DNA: TGTGCCATCAGTGAGTCTGGGCTAGCGGGAACCAGCCAGTTCTTC.

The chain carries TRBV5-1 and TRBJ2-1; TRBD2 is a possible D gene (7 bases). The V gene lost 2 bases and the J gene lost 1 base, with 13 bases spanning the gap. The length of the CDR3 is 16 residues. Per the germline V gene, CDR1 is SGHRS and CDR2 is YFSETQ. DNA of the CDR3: TGCGCCAGCAGCTTAATGGCGGGGGCTTCCTACAATGAGCAGTTCTTC. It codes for CASSLMAGASYNEQFF. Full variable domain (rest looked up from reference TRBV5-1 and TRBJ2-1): KAGVTQTPRYLIKTRGQQVTLSCSPISGHRSVSWYQQTPGQGLQFLFEYFSETQRNKGNFPGRFSGRQFSNSRSEMNVSTLELGDSALYLCASSLMAGASYNEQFFGPGTRLTVL.

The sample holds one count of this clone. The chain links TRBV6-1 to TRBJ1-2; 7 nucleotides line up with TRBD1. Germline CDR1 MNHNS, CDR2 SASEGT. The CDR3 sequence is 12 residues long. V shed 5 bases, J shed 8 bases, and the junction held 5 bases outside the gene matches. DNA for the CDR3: TGTGCCAGCAGTTCGACAGGGAAGGGCTACACCTTC. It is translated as CASSSTGKGYTF.

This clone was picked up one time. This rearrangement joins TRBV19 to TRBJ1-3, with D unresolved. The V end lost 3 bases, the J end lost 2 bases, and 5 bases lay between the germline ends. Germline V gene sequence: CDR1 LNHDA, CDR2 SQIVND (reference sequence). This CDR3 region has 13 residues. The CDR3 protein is CASSILAGNTIYF. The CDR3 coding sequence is TGTGCCAGTAGTATCTTAGCTGGAAACACCATATATTTT.

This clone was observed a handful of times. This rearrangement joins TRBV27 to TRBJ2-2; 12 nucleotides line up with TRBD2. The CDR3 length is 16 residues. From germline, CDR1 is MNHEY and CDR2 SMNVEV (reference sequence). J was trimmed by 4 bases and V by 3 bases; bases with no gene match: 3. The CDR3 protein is CASSFSSGRVTGELFF. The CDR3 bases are TGTGCCAGCAGTTTCTCTAGCGGGAGGGTCACCGGGGAGCTGTTTTTT.

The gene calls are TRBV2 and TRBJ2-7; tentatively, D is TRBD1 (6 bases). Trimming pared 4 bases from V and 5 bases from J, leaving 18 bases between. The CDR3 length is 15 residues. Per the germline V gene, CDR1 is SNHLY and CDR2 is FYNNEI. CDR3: CASSAGAGMFDEQYF. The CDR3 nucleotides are TGTGCCAGCAGTGCAGGGGCAGGGATGTTCGACGAGCAGTACTTC.

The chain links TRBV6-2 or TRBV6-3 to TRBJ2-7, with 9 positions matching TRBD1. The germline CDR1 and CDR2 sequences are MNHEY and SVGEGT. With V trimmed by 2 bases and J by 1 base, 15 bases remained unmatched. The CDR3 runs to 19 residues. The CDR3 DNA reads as TGTGCCAGCAGTTACCTTCTGTCTCAATTTGGGACAGGGTCCTACGAGCAGTACTTC. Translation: CASSYLLSQFGTGSYEQYF.

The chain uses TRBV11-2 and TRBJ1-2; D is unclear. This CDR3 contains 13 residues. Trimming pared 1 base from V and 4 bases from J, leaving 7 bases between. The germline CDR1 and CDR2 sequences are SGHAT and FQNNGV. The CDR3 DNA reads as TGTGCCAGCAGCTTAGGTCAGTTCTATGGCTACACCTTC. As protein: CASSLGQFYGYTF.

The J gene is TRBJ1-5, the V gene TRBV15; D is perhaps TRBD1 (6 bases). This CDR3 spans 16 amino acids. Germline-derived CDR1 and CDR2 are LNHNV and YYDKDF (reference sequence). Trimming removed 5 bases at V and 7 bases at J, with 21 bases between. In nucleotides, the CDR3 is TGTGCCACCAGCCAGAGGAATCGGGGGGCAGAGCAGCCCCAGCATTTT. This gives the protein CATSQRNRGAEQPQHF.

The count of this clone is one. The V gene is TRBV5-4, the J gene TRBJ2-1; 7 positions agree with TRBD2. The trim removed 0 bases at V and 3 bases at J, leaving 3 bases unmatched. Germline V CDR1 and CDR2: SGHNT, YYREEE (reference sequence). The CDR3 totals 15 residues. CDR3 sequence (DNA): TGTGCCAGCAGCTTGGATCTAGCGGACTACAATGAGCAGTTCTTC. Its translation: CASSLDLADYNEQFF. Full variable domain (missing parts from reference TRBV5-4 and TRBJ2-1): ETGVTQSPTHLIKTRGQQVTLRCSSQSGHNTVSWYQQALGQGPQFIFQYYREEENGRGNFPPRFSGLQFPNYSSELNVNALELDDSALYLCASSLDLADYNEQFFGPGTRLTVL.

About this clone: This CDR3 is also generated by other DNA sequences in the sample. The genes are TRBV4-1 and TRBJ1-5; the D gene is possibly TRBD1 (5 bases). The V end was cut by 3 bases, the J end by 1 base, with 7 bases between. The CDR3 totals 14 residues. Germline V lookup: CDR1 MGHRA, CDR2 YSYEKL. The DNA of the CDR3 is TGCGCCAGCAGCCAGGAGGGGAGCAATCAGCCCCAGCATTTT. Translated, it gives CASSQEGSNQPQHF.

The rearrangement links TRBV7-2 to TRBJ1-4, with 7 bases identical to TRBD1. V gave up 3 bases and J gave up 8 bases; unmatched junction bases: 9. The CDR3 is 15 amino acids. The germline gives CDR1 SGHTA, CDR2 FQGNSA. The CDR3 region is CASSFNRGQREKLFF. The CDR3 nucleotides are TGTGCCAGCAGCTTTAACAGGGGACAGAGGGAAAAACTGTTTTTT.

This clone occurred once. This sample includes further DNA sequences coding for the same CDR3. CDR3 nucleotides: TGTGCCAGCAGTGGGGGGGGCTACGAGCAGTACTTC. This encodes CASSGGGYEQYF. The V call is TRBV2, the J call TRBJ2-7, with 7 bases aligning to TRBD2. The V segment lost 4 bases and the J segment 3 bases; nucleotides outside the gene matches: 0. CDR1 is SNHLY, CDR2 FYNNEI, per germline. The CDR3 is made up of 12 amino acids.

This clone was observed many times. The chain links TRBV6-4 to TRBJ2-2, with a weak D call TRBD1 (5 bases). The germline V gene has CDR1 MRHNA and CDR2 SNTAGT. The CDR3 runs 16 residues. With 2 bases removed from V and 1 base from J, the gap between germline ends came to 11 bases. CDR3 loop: CASSDPSQGNTGELFF. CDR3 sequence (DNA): TGTGCCAGCAGTGACCCATCCCAGGGGAACACCGGGGAGCTGTTTTTT.

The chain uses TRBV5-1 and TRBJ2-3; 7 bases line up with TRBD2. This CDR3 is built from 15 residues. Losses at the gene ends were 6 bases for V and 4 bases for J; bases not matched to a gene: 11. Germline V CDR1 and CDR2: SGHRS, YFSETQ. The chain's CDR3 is CASTPMEGGSDTQYF. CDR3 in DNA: TGCGCCAGCACCCCCATGGAGGGAGGGTCAGATACGCAGTATTTT.

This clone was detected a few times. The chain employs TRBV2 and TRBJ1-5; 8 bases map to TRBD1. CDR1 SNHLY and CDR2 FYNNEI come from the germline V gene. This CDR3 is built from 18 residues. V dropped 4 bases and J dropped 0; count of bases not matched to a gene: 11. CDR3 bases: TGTGCCAGCAGTGGGGACAGGAGCCGGTCTGATAGCAATCAGCCCCAGCATTTT. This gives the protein CASSGDRSRSDSNQPQHF.